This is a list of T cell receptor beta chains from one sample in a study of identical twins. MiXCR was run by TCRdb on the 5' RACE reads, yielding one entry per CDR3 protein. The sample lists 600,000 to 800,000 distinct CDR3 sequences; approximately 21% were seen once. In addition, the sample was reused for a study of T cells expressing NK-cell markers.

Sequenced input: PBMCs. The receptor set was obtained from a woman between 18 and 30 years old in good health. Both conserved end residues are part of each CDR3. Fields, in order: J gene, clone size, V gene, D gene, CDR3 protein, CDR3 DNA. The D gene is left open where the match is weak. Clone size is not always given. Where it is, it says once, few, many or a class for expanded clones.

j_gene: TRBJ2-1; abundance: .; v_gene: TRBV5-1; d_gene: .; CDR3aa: CASSLLSGDLGEQFF; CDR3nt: TGCGCCAGCAGCTTGTTGTCGGGGGACCTAGGGGAGCAGTTCTTC
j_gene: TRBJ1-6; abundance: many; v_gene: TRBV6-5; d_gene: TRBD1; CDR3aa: CASSYSRQGGSPLHF; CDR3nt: TGTGCCAGCAGTTACTCGAGACAGGGGGGATCACCCCTCCACTTT
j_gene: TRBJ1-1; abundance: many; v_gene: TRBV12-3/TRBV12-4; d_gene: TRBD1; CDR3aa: CASKMTGGTEAFF; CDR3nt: TGTGCCAGCAAAATGACAGGGGGCACTGAAGCTTTCTTT
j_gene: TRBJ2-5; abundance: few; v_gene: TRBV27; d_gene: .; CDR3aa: CASSRSKAQETQYF; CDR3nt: TGTGCCAGCAGCCGTTCAAAGGCGCAAGAGACCCAGTACTTC
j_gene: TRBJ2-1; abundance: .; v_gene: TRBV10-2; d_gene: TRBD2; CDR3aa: CASEPSGDYNEQFF; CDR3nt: TGCGCCAGTGAACCTAGCGGGGACTACAATGAGCAGTTCTTC
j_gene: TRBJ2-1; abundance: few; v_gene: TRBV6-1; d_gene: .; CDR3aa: CASSPRLWGDGVNEQFF; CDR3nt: TGTGCCAGCAGCCCTCGACTCTGGGGTGACGGGGTAAATGAGCAGTTCTTC
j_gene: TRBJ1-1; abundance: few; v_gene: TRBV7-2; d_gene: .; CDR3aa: CASSTRGRGGTEAFF; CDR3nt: TGTGCCAGCAGCACACGCGGCAGGGGAGGCACTGAAGCTTTCTTT
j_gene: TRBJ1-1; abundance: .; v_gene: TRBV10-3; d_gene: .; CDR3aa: CAIGLGGETEAFF; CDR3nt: TGTGCCATCGGTCTTGGGGGGGAAACTGAAGCTTTCTTT
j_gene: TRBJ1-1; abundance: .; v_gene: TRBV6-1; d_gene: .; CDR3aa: CASSVTGRGTEAFF; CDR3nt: TGTGCCAGCAGTGTTACAGGGCGAGGGACTGAAGCTTTCTTT
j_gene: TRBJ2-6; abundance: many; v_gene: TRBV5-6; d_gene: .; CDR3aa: CASSSGASGANVLTF; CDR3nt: TGTGCCAGCAGCTCCGGGGCCTCTGGGGCCAACGTCCTGACTTTC
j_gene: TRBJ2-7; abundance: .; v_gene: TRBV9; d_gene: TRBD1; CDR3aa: CASSPRTGSEIEQYF; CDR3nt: TGTGCCAGCAGCCCCCGGACAGGGAGTGAGATCGAGCAGTACTTC
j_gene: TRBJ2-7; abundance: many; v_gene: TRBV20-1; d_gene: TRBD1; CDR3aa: CSASPGQVNEQYF; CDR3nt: TGCAGTGCTTCTCCGGGACAGGTGAACGAGCAGTACTTC
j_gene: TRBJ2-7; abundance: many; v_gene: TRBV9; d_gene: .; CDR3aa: CASSVGPGGGYEQYF; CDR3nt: TGTGCCAGCAGCGTAGGTCCGGGTGGCGGATACGAGCAGTACTTC
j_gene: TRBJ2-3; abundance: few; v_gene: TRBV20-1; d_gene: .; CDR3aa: CSARLAEGGLYF; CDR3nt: TGCAGTGCTAGATTGGCGGAGGGAGGCCTGTATTTT
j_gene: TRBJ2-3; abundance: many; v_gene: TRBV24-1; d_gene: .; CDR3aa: CATSAADTQYF; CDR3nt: TGTGCCACCAGTGCCGCAGATACGCAGTATTTT
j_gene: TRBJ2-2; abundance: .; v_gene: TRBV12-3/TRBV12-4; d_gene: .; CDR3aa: CASSSFVINTGELFF; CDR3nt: TGTGCCAGCAGTTCTTTCGTCATTAACACCGGGGAGCTGTTTTTT
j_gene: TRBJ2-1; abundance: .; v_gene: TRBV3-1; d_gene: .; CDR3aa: CASSQMGRSGGSEQFF; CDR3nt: TGTGCCAGCAGCCAAATGGGGCGCTCGGGGGGCAGTGAGCAGTTCTTC
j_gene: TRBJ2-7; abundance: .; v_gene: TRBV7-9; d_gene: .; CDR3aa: CASSQALHEQYF; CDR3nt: TGTGCCAGCAGTCAGGCTCTCCACGAGCAGTACTTC
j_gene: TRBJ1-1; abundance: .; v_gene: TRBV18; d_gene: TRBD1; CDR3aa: CASSPGQGNLNTEAFF; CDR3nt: TGTGCCAGCTCACCGGGACAGGGGAATCTGAACACTGAAGCTTTCTTT
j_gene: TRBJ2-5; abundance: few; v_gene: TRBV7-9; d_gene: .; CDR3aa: CASSLPRDRPPRGTQYF; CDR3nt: TGTGCCAGCAGCTTACCGCGGGACAGACCTCCAAGAGGGACCCAGTACTTC
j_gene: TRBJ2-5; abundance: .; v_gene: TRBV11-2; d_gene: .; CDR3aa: CASSLDSKLGTQYF; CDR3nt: TGTGCCAGCAGCTTAGACTCGAAATTGGGGACCCAGTACTTC
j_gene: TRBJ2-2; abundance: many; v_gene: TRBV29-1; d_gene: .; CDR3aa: CSAISPDGGANTGELFF; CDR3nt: TGCAGCGCTATATCTCCTGACGGTGGGGCGAACACCGGGGAGCTGTTTTTT
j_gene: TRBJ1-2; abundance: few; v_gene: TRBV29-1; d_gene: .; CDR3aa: CSVVRDYGYTF; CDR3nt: TGCAGCGTTGTGAGGGACTACGGCTACACCTTC
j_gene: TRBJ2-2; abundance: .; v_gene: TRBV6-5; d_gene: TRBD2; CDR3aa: CASSYSIRLASGRTGELFF; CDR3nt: TGTGCCAGCAGTTACTCGATACGGTTGGCTAGCGGGAGGACCGGGGAGCTGTTTTTT
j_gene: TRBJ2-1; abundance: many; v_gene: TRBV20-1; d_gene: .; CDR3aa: CSARDSGRNEQFF; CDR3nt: TGCAGTGCTAGGGACAGCGGTAGGAATGAGCAGTTCTTC
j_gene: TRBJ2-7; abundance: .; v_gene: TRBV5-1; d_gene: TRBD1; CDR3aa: CASSFGQGAGYEQYF; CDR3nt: TGCGCCAGCAGCTTCGGCCAGGGGGCAGGGTACGAGCAGTACTTC
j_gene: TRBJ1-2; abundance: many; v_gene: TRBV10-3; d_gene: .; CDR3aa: CAITADSNYGYTF; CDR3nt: TGTGCCATCACCGCGGACAGTAACTATGGCTACACCTTC
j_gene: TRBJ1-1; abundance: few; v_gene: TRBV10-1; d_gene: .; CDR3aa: CASSAGRVNTEAFF; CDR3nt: TGCGCCAGCAGTGCCGGACGGGTGAACACTGAAGCTTTCTTT
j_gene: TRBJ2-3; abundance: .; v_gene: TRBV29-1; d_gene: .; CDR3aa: CSVLGGPTQYF; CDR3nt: TGCAGCGTTCTAGGTGGCCCTACGCAGTATTTT
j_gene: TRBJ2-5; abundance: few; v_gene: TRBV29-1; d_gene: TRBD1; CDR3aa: CSIRQGFETQYF; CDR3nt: TGCAGCATTCGACAGGGGTTCGAGACCCAGTACTTC
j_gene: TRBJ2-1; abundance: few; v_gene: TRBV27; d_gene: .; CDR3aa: CASSLVLGGGSTYNEQFF; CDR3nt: TGTGCCAGCAGTTTGGTTCTAGGGGGCGGGAGTACCTACAATGAGCAGTTCTTC
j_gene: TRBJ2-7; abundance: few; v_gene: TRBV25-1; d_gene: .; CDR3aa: CASSEREWPYEQYF; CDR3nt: TGTGCCAGCAGTGAGAGAGAGTGGCCCTACGAGCAGTACTTC
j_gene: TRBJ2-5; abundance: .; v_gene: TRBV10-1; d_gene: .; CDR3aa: CASSSVGRRETQYF; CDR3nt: TGCGCCAGCAGTTCGGTCGGCAGGCGGGAGACCCAGTACTTC
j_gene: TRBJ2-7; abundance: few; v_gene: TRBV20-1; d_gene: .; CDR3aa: CSAYSTQSYEQYF; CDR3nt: TGCAGTGCCTATTCGACCCAATCCTACGAGCAGTACTTC
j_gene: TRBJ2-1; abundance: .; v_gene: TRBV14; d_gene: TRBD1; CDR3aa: CASSHLISGQGYEQFF; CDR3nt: TGTGCCAGCAGCCACCTCATTTCTGGACAGGGGTATGAGCAGTTCTTC
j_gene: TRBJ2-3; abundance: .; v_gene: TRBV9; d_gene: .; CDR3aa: CASSVGGTQQYF; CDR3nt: TGTGCCAGCAGCGTAGGTGGGACCCAGCAGTATTTT
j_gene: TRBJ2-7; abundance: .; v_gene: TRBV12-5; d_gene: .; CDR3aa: CASGLPLGQEGPYEQYF; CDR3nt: TGTGCTAGTGGTTTGCCACTGGGGCAGGAGGGCCCCTACGAGCAGTACTTC
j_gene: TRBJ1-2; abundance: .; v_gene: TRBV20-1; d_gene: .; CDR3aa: CSAGRQETNYGYTF; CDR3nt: TGCAGTGCAGGCAGACAGGAGACTAACTATGGCTACACCTTC
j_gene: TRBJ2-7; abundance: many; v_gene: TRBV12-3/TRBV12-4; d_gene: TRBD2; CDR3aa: CASSLLAGSSGYEQYF; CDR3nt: TGTGCCAGCAGTTTACTAGCGGGCTCGAGCGGGTACGAGCAGTACTTC
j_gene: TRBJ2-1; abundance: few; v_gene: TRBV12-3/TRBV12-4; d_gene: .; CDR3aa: CASSPMVEQFF; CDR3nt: TGTGCCAGCAGCCCGATGGTTGAGCAGTTCTTC
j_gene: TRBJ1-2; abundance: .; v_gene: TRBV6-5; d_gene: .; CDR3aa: CASSYSIRGYGYTF; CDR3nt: TGTGCCAGCAGTTACTCGATCAGGGGCTATGGCTACACCTTC
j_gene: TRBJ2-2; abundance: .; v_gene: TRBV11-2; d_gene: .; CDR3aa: CASRRDHNTGELFF; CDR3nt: TGTGCCAGCAGACGGGACCACAACACCGGGGAGCTGTTTTTT
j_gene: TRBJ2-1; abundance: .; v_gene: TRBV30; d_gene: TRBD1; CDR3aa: CAWSPGQLYNEQFF; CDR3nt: TGTGCCTGGAGCCCGGGACAGCTCTACAATGAGCAGTTCTTC
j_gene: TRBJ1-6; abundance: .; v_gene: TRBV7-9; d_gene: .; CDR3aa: CASSFKDSAPLHF; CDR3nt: TGTGCCAGCAGCTTCAAGGACAGCGCACCCCTCCACTTT
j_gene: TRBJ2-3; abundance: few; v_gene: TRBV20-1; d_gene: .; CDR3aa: CSAIRDSRDTQYF; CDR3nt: TGCAGTGCTATCCGGGACTCGAGAGATACGCAGTATTTT
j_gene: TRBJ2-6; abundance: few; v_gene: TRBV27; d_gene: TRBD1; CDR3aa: CASSFRDRDGSGANVLTF; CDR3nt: TGTGCCAGCAGTTTCCGGGACAGGGACGGCTCTGGGGCCAACGTCCTGACTTTC
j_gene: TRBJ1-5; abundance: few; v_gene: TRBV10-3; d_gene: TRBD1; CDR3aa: CAISESKQGGRNQPQHF; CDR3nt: TGTGCCATCAGTGAGAGCAAACAGGGGGGAAGGAATCAGCCCCAGCATTTT
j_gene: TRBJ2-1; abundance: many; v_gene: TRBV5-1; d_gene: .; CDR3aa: CASSWGGDEQFF; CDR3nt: TGTGCCAGCAGCTGGGGCGGTGATGAGCAGTTCTTC
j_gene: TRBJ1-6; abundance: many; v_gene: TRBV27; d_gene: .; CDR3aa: CASSLSNSLGGSPLHF; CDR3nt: TGTGCCAGCAGTTTATCCAACTCCCTCGGCGGATCACCCCTCCACTTT
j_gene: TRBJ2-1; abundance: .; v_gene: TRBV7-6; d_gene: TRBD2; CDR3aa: CASSSSGLAGVSYNEQFF; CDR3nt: TGTGCCAGCAGCTCCTCGGGACTAGCGGGGGTCTCCTACAATGAGCAGTTCTTC
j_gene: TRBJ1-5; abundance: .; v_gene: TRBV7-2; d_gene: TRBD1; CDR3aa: CASSFTKDEGQGQHF; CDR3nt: TGTGCCAGCAGTTTCACAAAGGACGAGGGACAGGGGCAGCATTTT
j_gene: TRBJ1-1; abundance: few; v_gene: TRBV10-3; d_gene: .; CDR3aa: CAISESYSNTEAFF; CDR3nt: TGTGCCATCAGTGAGTCCTACAGCAACACTGAAGCTTTCTTT
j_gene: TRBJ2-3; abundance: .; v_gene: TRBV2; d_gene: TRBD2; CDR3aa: CASRERTSGRQDTQYF; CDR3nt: TGTGCCAGCAGAGAGAGGACTAGCGGGAGACAAGATACGCAGTATTTT
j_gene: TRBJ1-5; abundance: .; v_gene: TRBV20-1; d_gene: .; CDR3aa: CSASAMNNQPQHF; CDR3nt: TGCAGTGCTAGCGCGATGAACAATCAGCCCCAGCATTTT